In its sample, the clone carrying this T cell receptor beta chain was seen once. Its antigen is unidentified. Assay: immunoSEQ multiplex PCR; the TCRdb copy retains only in-frame clones and omits some. The table shows approximately 480,000 clones, with over 75% occurring only once. These data come from a study of shared clonotypes between healthy human individuals. The V and J ends lost 3 bases and 5 bases, in that order; junction bases with no gene match: 5. Germline assignment: CDR1 MGHDK and CDR2 SYGVNS. The CDR3 length is 14 residues. Findings and limits, study-wide: Clonotype sharing among donors, it was expected, would be affected by sequencing depth.

This rearrangement joins TRBV25-1 to TRBJ1-2, with 8 bases fitting TRBD1. Sequenced sample: PBMCs. The clonotype comes from a woman in her thirties or forties in good health. Some clones in this sample may be carry-over from other donors' samples. The DNA of the CDR3 is TGTGCCAGCAGTGACCGGACAGGGACTTATGGCTACACCTTC. This encodes CASSDRTGTYGYTF.